The clone carrying this T cell receptor beta chain was observed many times. Its target is not known. This sample was taken from a study of identical twins. TCRdb reanalysed the 5' RACE reads using MiXCR and keeps one entry per CDR3 protein. The sample yields 600,000 to 700,000 distinct CDR3 sequences, 21% seen once. Notes on the study in general: The conclusions drew on cross-sectional statistical analysis instead of tracking the same donors.

The CDR3 extends over 13 amino acids. Trimming shortened V by 6 bases and J by 4 bases, and 12 bases separated the two germline ends. The sample also formed part of further work on T cells expressing NK-cell markers. That investigation notes: All TCR beta repertoires analysed originated from sorted CD3+CD56+NKG2C+, CD3+CD56+NKG2C- and CD3+CD56-NKG2C+ T cells. Among the experiments, several used an anti-gamma-delta TCR antibody to restrict sorting to alpha-beta TCR T cells.

The sample comprised PBMCs. The genes are TRBV12-3 or TRBV12-4 and TRBJ1-1; possible D gene TRBD1, 5 bases. This sequence was found in a woman aged 18-29 years in good health. DNA of the CDR3: TGTGCCAGCAGACGACAGAGCGCCACTGAAGCTTTCTTT. Encoded protein: CASRRQSATEAFF.